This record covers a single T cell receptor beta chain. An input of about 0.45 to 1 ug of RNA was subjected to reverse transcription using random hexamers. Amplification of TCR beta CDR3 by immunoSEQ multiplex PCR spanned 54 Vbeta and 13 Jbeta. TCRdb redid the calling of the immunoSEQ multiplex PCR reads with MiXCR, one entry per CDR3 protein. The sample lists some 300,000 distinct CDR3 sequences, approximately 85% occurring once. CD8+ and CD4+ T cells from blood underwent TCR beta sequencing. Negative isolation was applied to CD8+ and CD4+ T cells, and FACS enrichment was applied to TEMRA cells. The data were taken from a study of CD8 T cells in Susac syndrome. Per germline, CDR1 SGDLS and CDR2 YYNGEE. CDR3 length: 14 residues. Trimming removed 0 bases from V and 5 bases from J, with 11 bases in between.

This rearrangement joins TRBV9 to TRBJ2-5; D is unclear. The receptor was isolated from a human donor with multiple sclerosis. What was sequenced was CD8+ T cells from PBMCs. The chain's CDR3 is CASSVEGILETQYF. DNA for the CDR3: TGTGCCAGCAGCGTAGAGGGTATTCTGGAGACCCAGTACTTC.